Presented here are 8 T cell receptor beta chains from one specimen sequenced in a study of cytomegalovirus exposure and HLA in healthy donors. Both 60 Vbeta primers and 13 Jbeta primers went into the PCR. TCRdb's copy holds only in-frame clones and misses some; the assay was immunoSEQ multiplex PCR. The data contain over 200,000 clones, approximately 80% of them singletons. Sequences were obtained from PBMCs. The receptors derive from a male donor in good health and CMV-seronegative.

V usage is TRBV27 and J usage is TRBJ1-2; a possible D gene is TRBD1 (6 bases). V lost 1 base and J 5 bases, leaving 23 bases between the germline ends. The CDR3 totals 18 residues. Germline V gives CDR1 MNHEY, CDR2 SMNVEV (reference sequence). CDR3 amino acids: CASSLYPPLGGQGYGYTF. The CDR3 DNA follows: TGTGCCAGCAGTTTATACCCTCCTTTGGGGGGGCAAGGATATGGCTACACCTTC.

The chain joins TRBV20-1 to TRBJ1-5; no reliable D call. The germline V gene has CDR1 DFQATT and CDR2 SNEGSKA (reference sequence). The germline V and J ends were trimmed by 6 bases and 6 bases, with 6 bases remaining between them. The CDR3 runs 10 residues. CDR3 region: CSAPGQPQHF. CDR3 nucleotide sequence: TGCAGTGCCCCGGGTCAGCCCCAGCATTTT.

V and J are TRBV6-5 and TRBJ2-7; 9 bases map to TRBD1. The DNA end lines up better with TRBJ2-1; the J call may be wrong. From germline, CDR1 is MNHEY and CDR2 SVGAGI. This CDR3 comprises 16 residues. The chain's CDR3 is CASSYSLVGQGGEQFF. DNA for the CDR3: TGTGCCAGCAGTTACAGCCTGGTGGGACAGGGAGGCGAGCAGTTCTTC.

This chain uses TRBV13 with TRBJ1-1; possible D gene TRBD1, 6 bases. CDR1 and CDR2 (germline): PRHDT, FYEKMQ (reference sequence). This CDR3 comprises 15 residues. Trimming took off 5 bases at V and 11 bases at J, with 24 bases between the two ends. CDR3 sequence: CASSPENRDLVGAFF. The CDR3 nucleotides are TGTGCCAGCAGCCCAGAAAACAGGGACCTAGTGGGGGCTTTCTTT.

The rearrangement links TRBV29-1 to TRBJ2-7; 7 nucleotides line up with TRBD2. The CDR3 runs 12 residues. Germline V gene lookup returns CDR1 SQVTM and CDR2 ANQGSEA. With V trimmed by 7 bases and J by 3 bases, 6 bases remained unmatched. The CDR3 is CSAQASGYEQYF. DNA of the CDR3: TGCAGCGCGCAGGCTAGCGGCTACGAGCAGTACTTC.

The genes are TRBV9 and TRBJ1-3, with no clear D. CDR1 SGDLS and CDR2 YYNGEE come from the germline V gene. The V end lost 3 bases, the J end lost 1 base, and 11 bases lay between the germline ends. The CDR3 sequence is 15 residues long. The CDR3: CASSAGLLSGNTIYF. The CDR3 bases are TGTGCCAGCAGCGCCGGTCTGTTGTCTGGAAACACCATATATTTT.

The CDR3 nucleotides are TGTGCCAGCAGCTTAATCCCTATTAGCGGTTTCACAGATACGCAGTATTTT. This translates into CASSLIPISGFTDTQYF. This chain links TRBV7-9 with TRBJ2-3, with D possibly being TRBD2 (6 bases). The CDR3 spans 17 residues. V was shortened by 2 bases and J by 2 bases, with 17 bases between the two germline ends. Germline lookup yields CDR1 SEHNR and CDR2 FQNEAQ (reference sequence).

CDR3 bases: TGTGCCAGCTCCTTTAGACAGGGAACCCCAGATACGCAGTATTTT. It is translated as CASSFRQGTPDTQYF. This chain links TRBV6-1 with TRBJ2-3; 7 bases are a match to TRBD1. Per the germline V gene, CDR1 is MNHNS and CDR2 is SASEGT. Trimming at V came to 8 bases and at J to 4 bases, leaving 12 bases not matched to a gene. The CDR3 consists of 15 residues.